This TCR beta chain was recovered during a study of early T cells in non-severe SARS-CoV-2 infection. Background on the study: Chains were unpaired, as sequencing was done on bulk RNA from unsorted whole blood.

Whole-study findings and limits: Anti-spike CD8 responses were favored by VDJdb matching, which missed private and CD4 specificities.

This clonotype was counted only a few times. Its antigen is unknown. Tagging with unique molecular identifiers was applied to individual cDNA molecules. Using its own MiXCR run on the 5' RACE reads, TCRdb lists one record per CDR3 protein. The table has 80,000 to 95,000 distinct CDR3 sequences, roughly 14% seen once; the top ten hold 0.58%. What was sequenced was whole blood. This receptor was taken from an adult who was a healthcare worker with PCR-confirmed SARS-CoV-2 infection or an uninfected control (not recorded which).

Here the CDR3 reads CASSYSGYAESPLHF. Here the CDR3 DNA reads TGTGCCAGCAGCTATTCGGGCTACGCAGAGTCACCCCTCCACTTT. This sequence joins TRBV5-5 and TRBJ1-6; no firm D call. Germline CDR1 reads SGHKS; CDR2 reads YYEKEE (reference sequence). V was pared by 3 bases and J by 10 bases, with 17 bases between. This CDR3 is 15 amino acids long.